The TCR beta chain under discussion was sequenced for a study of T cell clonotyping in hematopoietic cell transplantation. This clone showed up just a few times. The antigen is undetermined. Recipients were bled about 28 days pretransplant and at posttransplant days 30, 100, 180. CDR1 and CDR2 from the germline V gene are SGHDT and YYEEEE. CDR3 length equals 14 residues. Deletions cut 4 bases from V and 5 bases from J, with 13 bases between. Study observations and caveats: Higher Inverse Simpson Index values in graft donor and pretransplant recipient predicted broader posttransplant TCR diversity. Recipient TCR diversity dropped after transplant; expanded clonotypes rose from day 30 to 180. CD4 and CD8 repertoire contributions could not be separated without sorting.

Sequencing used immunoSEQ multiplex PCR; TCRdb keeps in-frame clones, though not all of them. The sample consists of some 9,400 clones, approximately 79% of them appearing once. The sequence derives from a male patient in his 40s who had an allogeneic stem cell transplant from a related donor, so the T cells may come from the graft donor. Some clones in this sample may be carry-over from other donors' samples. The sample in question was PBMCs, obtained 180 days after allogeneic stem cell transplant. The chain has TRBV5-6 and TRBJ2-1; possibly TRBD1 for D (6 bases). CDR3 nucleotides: TGTGCCAGCAGCATCCAGGGGATGCACAATGAGCAGTTCTTC. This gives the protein CASSIQGMHNEQFF.